The T cell receptor (beta chain) under discussion was sequenced for a study of T cell repertoires in cytomegalovirus infection. Whole-study context: HLA-C-restricted CMV epitopes, recently identified, and well-studied HLA-B-restricted ones were used by the study. Public TCR beta signatures indicated both CMV infection and matching HLA type.

Germline V CDR1 and CDR2: MNHEY, SVGEGT. CDR3 length: 15 residues. V lost 6 bases to trimming and J lost 4 bases; unmatched junction nucleotides: 7. TCRdb called the reads again in MiXCR, with one record for every CDR3 protein. The top ten hold 48% of the sample, which has approximately 600,000 distinct CDR3 sequences, about 39% seen once. This clonotype was counted between two and nine times. Antigen specificity is unknown. General study findings and limits: HLA-C-restricted TCR beta clonotypes specific for CMV led the ex vivo response.

This sequence was found in a human donor in good health (CMV status not recorded). Some clones in this sample may be carry-over from other donors' samples. The rearrangement uses TRBV6-2 or TRBV6-3 and TRBJ1-2; 11 bases map to TRBD1. The sample was cultured PBMCs, taken from culture after CMV antigen stimulation. The CDR3 here is CASRTTGQGVYGYTF. DNA of the CDR3: TGTGCCAGCAGGACGACGGGACAGGGGGTCTATGGCTACACCTTC.